This T cell receptor (beta chain) was captured by sequencing in a study of T cell repertoires in cytomegalovirus infection. Study-level points and caveats: Clonotype analysis showed dominance of the ex vivo response by HLA-C-restricted CMV-specific TCR beta clonotypes.

This clonotype turned up a few times. Antigen unknown. V lost 6 bases and J 3 bases, leaving 6 bases between the germline ends. This CDR3 has 12 amino acids. Per germline, CDR1 SGHRS and CDR2 YFSETQ. TCRdb re-derived calls from the reads in MiXCR, one entry per CDR3 protein. This sample yields more than 250,000 distinct CDR3 sequences, of which 12% to 15% are seen a single time; roughly 9.7% belongs to the top ten. Sequenced: PBMCs. This receptor was taken from a human donor in good health (CMV status not recorded). Some clones in this sample may be carry-over from other donors' samples. The chain combines TRBV5-1 with TRBJ2-2; no firm D call. The CDR3 protein is CASKGDTGELFF. For the CDR3, the DNA is TGCGCCAGCAAAGGAGACACCGGGGAGCTGTTTTTT.